The clone carrying this T cell receptor (beta chain) appeared a few times. No antigen is known for it. The time point was: patch test 2, 6 weeks after DPC sensitization. Stated treatment: therapeutic diphenylcyclopropenone sensitization with weekly scalp DPC. Total RNA came from unfractionated whole blood. The data derive from a study of human T cells and chemical hapten exposure. General study points: It was expanded TCRs that formed significantly more large CDR3 similarity clusters than controls did.

TCRdb reprocessed the RACE reads with MiXCR, giving one entry per CDR3 protein. Here the sample spans 85,000 to 100,000 distinct CDR3 sequences, approximately 10% being singletons. The clonotype was recovered from a man aged 40-55 years with alopecia areata. Some clones in this sample may be carry-over from other donors' samples. The sample in question was whole blood, obtained in connection with sensitization to the hapten diphenylcyclopropenone (DPC).

CDR3 residues: CASSKGQGATDTQYF. As DNA, the CDR3 is TGTGCCAGTAGCAAGGGACAGGGGGCCACAGATACGCAGTATTTT. This chain joins TRBV19 and TRBJ2-3; 12 bases are shared with TRBD1. From germline, CDR1 is LNHDA and CDR2 SQIVND (reference sequence). Trimming took 6 bases from V and 2 from J; bases not matched to a gene: 3. This CDR3 has 15 residues.